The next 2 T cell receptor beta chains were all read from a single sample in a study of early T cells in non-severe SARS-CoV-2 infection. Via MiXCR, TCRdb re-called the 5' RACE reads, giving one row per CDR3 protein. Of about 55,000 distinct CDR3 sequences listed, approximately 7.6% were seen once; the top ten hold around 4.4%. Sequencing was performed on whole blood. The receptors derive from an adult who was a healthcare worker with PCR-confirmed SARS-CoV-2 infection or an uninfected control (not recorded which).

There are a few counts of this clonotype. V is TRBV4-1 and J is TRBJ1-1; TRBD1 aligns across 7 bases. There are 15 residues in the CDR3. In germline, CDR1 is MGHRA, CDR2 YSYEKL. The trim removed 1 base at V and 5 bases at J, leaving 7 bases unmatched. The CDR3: CASSQGAAGGTEAFF. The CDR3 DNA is TGCGCCAGCAGCCAAGGAGCGGCAGGGGGGACTGAAGCTTTCTTT.

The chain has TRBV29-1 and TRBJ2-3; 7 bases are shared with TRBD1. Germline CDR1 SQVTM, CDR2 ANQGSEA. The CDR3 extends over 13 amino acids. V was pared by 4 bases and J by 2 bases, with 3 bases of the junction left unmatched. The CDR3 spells CSVGQGVTDTQYF. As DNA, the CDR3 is TGCAGCGTTGGCCAGGGGGTCACAGATACGCAGTATTTT.